This passage covers 13 T cell receptor beta chains from one sample sequenced in a study of T cell responses to AZD1222 COVID-19 vaccine. Clones were read by immunoSEQ multiplex PCR, and TCRdb kept only the in-frame ones, dropping some. The sample comprises about 120,000 clones, roughly 86% of which are singletons, and around 3% rests with the top ten. The sequencing here drew on peripheral blood, taken 28 days after the second AZD1222 dose. All receptors derive from an adult who received the AZD1222 COVID-19 vaccine.

This chain connects TRBV7-9 to TRBJ1-5; D is perhaps TRBD1 (5 bases). CDR3 size: 15 residues. The V and J ends lost 3 bases and 0 bases respectively, with 9 bases between them. Germline-derived CDR1 and CDR2 are SEHNR and FQNEAQ (reference sequence). CDR3 DNA: TGTGCCAGCAGCTTCGACAGAGGTAGCAATCAGCCCCAGCATTTT. Its translation: CASSFDRGSNQPQHF.

The rearrangement links TRBV10-3 to TRBJ1-2; TRBD1 aligns across 9 bases. Germline V gene lookup returns CDR1 ENHRY and CDR2 SYGVKD. J lost 4 bases, V lost 10 bases, and 10 bases had no gene match. CDR3 length: 14 amino acids. In DNA, the CDR3 is TGTGCCACTCAAACAGGGGGCGGTAGCTATGGCTACACCTTC. This encodes CATQTGGGSYGYTF.

The V and J genes are TRBV27 and TRBJ1-1; D call uncertain. Trimming took off 2 bases at V and 5 bases at J, with 9 bases between the two ends. Per germline, CDR1 MNHEY and CDR2 SMNVEV (reference sequence). The CDR3 runs to 13 residues. As DNA, the CDR3 is TGTGCCAGCAGTTTAAACCAGATGACTGAAGCTTTCTTT. Residues: CASSLNQMTEAFF.

The chain is built from TRBV30 and TRBJ2-4, with TRBD2 matching 12 bases. The CDR3 contains 19 residues. Germline CDR1 is GTSNPN and CDR2 is SVGIG (reference sequence). With 1 base clipped from V and 0 bases from J, the junction kept 10 bases outside the gene matches. The CDR3 region is CAWSDSIGLAGLAKNIQYF. CDR3 nucleotides: TGTGCCTGGAGTGATTCTATCGGACTAGCGGGGTTAGCCAAAAACATTCAGTACTTC.

The gene calls are TRBV7-6 and TRBJ2-2, with TRBD1 as a possible D gene (7 bases). The CDR3 sequence is 15 residues long. The V gene lost 3 bases and the J gene lost 4 bases, with 12 bases spanning the gap. Germline V CDR1 and CDR2: SGHVS, FNYEAQ. CDR3 protein: CASSFRQGGTGELFF. The CDR3 region has the DNA TGTGCCAGCAGCTTTAGACAGGGAGGCACCGGGGAGCTGTTTTTT.

This clone showed up just once. The CDR3 nucleotides are TGTGCCAGCATGTTTCAGGGGAGGAGGAACGAGCAGTACTTC. Residues: CASMFQGRRNEQYF. The gene calls are TRBV6-5 and TRBJ2-7; D may correspond to TRBD1 or TRBD2 (6 bases each). The CDR3 loop spans 14 amino acids. The germline CDR1 and CDR2 sequences are MNHEY and SVGAGI. V lost 7 bases, J lost 5 bases, and 18 bases lay in between.

The rearrangement joins TRBV11-3 to TRBJ2-7; TRBD2 aligns across 14 bases. The CDR3 runs to 15 residues. J was trimmed by 6 bases and V by 4 bases; bases with no gene match: 5. Germline V gene lookup returns CDR1 SGHNT and CDR2 YENEEA. CDR3 sequence reads: CASSSTGTSGGEQYF. In nucleotides, the CDR3 is TGTGCCAGCAGCTCCACCGGGACTAGCGGGGGCGAGCAGTACTTC.

The chain links TRBV30 to TRBJ2-2; 10 nucleotides agree with TRBD2. Germline V gene sequence: CDR1 GTSNPN, CDR2 SVGIG (reference sequence). This CDR3 is built from 14 residues. The junction had 7 bases not matched to a gene; V was cut back by 5 bases and J by 7 bases. CDR3 sequence reads: CAWGMGLANGELFF. In DNA form, the CDR3 reads TGTGCCTGGGGGATGGGACTAGCGAACGGGGAGCTGTTTTTT.

This clone came up a few times. This chain connects TRBV28 to TRBJ2-7; D is possibly TRBD1 (5 bases). From germline, CDR1 is MDHEN and CDR2 SYDVKM. V was clipped by 5 bases and J by 5 bases, with 22 bases between them. The CDR3 has 16 amino acids. As DNA, the CDR3 is TGTGCCAGCAGTCCCGGTGGACACCATTTAGAGAACGAGCAGTACTTC. It yields the protein CASSPGGHHLENEQYF. Supplemented by reference TRBV28 and TRBJ2-7, the full variable domain reads DVKVTQSSRYLVKRTGEKVFLECVQDMDHENMFWYRQDPGLGLRLIYFSYDVKMKEKGDIPEGYSVSREKKERFSLILESASTNQTSMYLCASSPGGHHLENEQYFGPGTRLTVT.

The chain combines TRBV5-1 with TRBJ1-4, with D unresolved. CDR1 and CDR2 (germline): SGHRS, YFSETQ. The CDR3 is 15 residues long. The V and J ends lost 2 bases and 3 bases respectively, with 11 bases between them. CDR3 residues: CASSFESAANEKLFF. The CDR3 coding sequence is TGCGCCAGCAGCTTTGAGTCGGCCGCTAATGAAAAACTGTTTTTT.

This rearrangement joins TRBV15 to TRBJ2-6, with a weak D call TRBD1 (6 bases). V lost 5 bases and J 4 bases, leaving 18 bases between the germline ends. Looked up from germline, CDR1 is LNHNV and CDR2 is YYDKDF (reference sequence). This CDR3 is built from 17 residues. The CDR3 protein is CATSPRPGAYGANVLTF. Written as DNA, the CDR3 is TGTGCCACCAGCCCCCGGCCAGGGGCGTACGGGGCCAACGTCCTGACTTTC. The full variable domain, with the rest looked up from reference TRBV15 and TRBJ2-6, is DAMVIQNPRYQVTQFGKPVTLSCSQTLNHNVMYWYQQKSSQAPKLLFHYYDKDFNNEADTPDNFQSRRPNTSFCFLDIRSPGLGDTAMYLCATSPRPGAYGANVLTFGAGSRLTVL.

This clone has just one count. CDR3 nucleotide sequence: TGTGCCTGGAGGGCATCGGGGGGTGGTCAGCCCCAGCATTTT. It encodes CAWRASGGGQPQHF. This rearrangement joins TRBV30 to TRBJ1-5; a possible D gene is TRBD1 (5 bases). V lost 3 bases, J lost 6 bases, and 15 bases lay in between. Germline lookup yields CDR1 GTSNPN and CDR2 SVGIG (reference sequence). The CDR3 loop spans 14 amino acids.

The J gene is TRBJ1-2, the V gene TRBV9, with 7 bases matching TRBD1. In germline, CDR1 is SGDLS, CDR2 YYNGEE. V lost 2 bases, J lost 5 bases, and 6 bases stayed unmatched. The CDR3 is made up of 14 amino acids. The CDR3 loop reads CASSVGTVYYGYTF. CDR3 sequence (DNA): TGTGCCAGCAGCGTTGGGACAGTTTATTATGGCTACACCTTC.